The 3 T cell receptor beta chains below come from one sample, sequenced in a study of CD8 T cells in ankylosing spondylitis. TCRdb called the 5' RACE reads again in MiXCR, with one record for every CDR3 protein. The top ten hold about 14% of the sample, which has 150,000 or so distinct CDR3 sequences, just over 9.5% seen once. Material: blood, either unsorted or a sorted T cell fraction (not recorded which). Receptors were obtained from a female donor with ankylosing spondylitis or in good health (not recorded which).

The chain carries TRBV6-1 and TRBJ2-1, with D possibly being TRBD1 (6 bases). Germline CDR1 MNHNS, CDR2 SASEGT. V was cut by 6 bases and J by 9 bases, with 24 bases left in between. This CDR3 is 16 amino acids long. This CDR3 is CASREPRDPRGGEQFF. The CDR3, as DNA: TGTGCCAGCAGAGAACCCCGGGACCCGCGAGGGGGTGAGCAGTTCTTC.

With regard to this clonotype: Since a much larger clone is just one base distant, this may be a read error. This chain uses TRBV6-6 with TRBJ2-7; 7 positions match TRBD1. The length of the CDR3 is 13 residues. The V gene's germline CDR1 is MNHNY and CDR2 SVGAGI (reference sequence). This chain's CDR3 is CAISNDRAYEQYF. The DNA for the CDR3 is TGTGCCATCAGTAACGACAGGGCGTACGAGCAGTACTTC.

Many counts were recorded for this clonotype. V usage is TRBV9 and J usage is TRBJ2-5, with TRBD2 matching 9 bases. Unmatched junction bases numbered 10, after V lost 0 bases and J lost 4 bases. Per germline, CDR1 SGDLS and CDR2 YYNGEE. This CDR3 has 17 amino acids. In DNA, the CDR3 is TGTGCCAGCAGCGTAGCTTTCGGTAGCGGGAGCGGAGAGACCCAGTACTTC. It translates to CASSVAFGSGSGETQYF.